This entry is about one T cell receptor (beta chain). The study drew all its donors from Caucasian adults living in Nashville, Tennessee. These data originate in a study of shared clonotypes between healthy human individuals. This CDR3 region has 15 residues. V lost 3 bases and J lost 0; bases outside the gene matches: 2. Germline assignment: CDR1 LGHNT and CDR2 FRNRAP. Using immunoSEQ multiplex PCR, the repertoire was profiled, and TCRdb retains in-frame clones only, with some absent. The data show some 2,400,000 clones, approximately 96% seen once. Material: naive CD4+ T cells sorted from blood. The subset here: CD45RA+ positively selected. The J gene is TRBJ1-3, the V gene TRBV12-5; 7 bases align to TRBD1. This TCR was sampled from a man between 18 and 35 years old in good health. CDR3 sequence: CASGFGQASGNTIYF. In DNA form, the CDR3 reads TGTGCTAGTGGTTTTGGACAGGCCTCTGGAAACACCATATATTTT. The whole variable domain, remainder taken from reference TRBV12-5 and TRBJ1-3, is DARVTQTPRHKVTEMGQEVTMRCQPILGHNTVFWYRQTMMQGLELLAYFRNRAPLDDSGMPKDRFSAEMPDATLATLKIQPSEPRDSAVYFCASGFGQASGNTIYFGEGSWLTVV.